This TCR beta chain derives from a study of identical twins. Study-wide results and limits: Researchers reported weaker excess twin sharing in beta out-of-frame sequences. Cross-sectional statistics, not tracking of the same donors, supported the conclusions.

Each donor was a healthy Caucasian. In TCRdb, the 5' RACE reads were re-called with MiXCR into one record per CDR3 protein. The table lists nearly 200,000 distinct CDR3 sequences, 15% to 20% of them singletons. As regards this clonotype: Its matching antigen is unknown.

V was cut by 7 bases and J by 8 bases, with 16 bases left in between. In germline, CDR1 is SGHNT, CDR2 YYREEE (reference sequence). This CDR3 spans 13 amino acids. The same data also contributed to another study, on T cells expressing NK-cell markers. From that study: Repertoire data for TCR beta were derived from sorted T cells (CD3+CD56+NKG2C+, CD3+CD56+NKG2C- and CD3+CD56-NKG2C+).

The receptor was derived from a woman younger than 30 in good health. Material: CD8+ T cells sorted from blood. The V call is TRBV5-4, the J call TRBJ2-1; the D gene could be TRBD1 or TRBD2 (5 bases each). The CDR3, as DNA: TGTGCCAGCGGGGGAATCTCATACGATGAGCAGTTCTTC. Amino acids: CASGGISYDEQFF.